These T cell receptor beta chains were read from a single sample in a study of shared clonotypes between healthy human individuals. The repertoire was sequenced with immunoSEQ multiplex PCR; TCRdb's copy has only in-frame clones and lacks some. This table holds 2 million to 2.5 million clones, approximately 95% found once. Source material: naive CD4+ T cells from PBMCs. These receptors were collected from a man aged 18 to 30 in good health. Some clones in this sample may be carry-over from other donors' samples. Both conserved end residues are part of each CDR3.

j_call v_call cdr3_aa
TRBJ1-2 TRBV7-9 CAFRRDGATF
TRBJ1-2 TRBV5-4 CASSLSPSMAYGYTF
TRBJ1-1 TRBV28 CASSPDRARAEAFF
TRBJ2-7 TRBV15 CATSRDLSYEQYF
TRBJ2-2 TRBV23-1 CASSHHRDTGELFF
TRBJ2-7 TRBV6-5 CASHRAGGDPYEQYF
TRBJ1-2 TRBV7-8 CASSLGRTGVVNYTF
TRBJ2-7 TRBV5-1 CASSLESGHLEQYF
TRBJ1-1 TRBV6-1 CASTSHRGNTEAFF
TRBJ1-2 TRBV6-6 CASSYSEEGYTF
TRBJ2-3 TRBV28 CASLPGGITDTQYF
TRBJ1-2 TRBV5-1 CASSSRQGDYGYTF
TRBJ2-7 TRBV19 CATTSGAQQYF
TRBJ2-3 TRBV5-1 CASSPGLTRDTQYF
TRBJ1-2 TRBV14 CASSRRNPRQANYGYTF
TRBJ1-5 TRBV28 CASSLDRLLNQPQHF
TRBJ1-3 TRBV6-6 CASSYAPGTGNTIYF
TRBJ1-5 TRBV5-8 CASSLRGTNQPQHF
TRBJ1-1 TRBV29-1 CSARRQGLNTEAFF
TRBJ2-1 TRBV7-9 CASSGDSWKQFF
TRBJ2-1 TRBV30 CAWSGPNNEQFF
TRBJ1-2 TRBV29-1 CSVPDRQGRDYGYTF
TRBJ1-4 TRBV30 CAWSRMEEKLFF
TRBJ2-1 TRBV5-1 CASSLDGTSVYNEQFF
TRBJ2-7 TRBV14 CASSQGGQRYEQYF
TRBJ1-1 TRBV5-5 CASSLTGGRNTEAFF
TRBJ1-3 TRBV15 CATSRPSGGQDPPIYF
TRBJ2-3 TRBV15 CATSPRGITDTQYF
TRBJ1-5 TRBV5-1 CASSFSSNQPQHF
TRBJ1-1 TRBV18 CASSQGQAVNTEAFF
TRBJ2-2 TRBV2 CASSAPGELFF
TRBJ2-3 TRBV27 CASSKTSGSSDTQYF
TRBJ2-1 TRBV19 CASSPGSYNEQFF
TRBJ2-7 TRBV7-2 CASSLARGQGYEQYF
TRBJ2-3 TRBV7-9 CASSPPSGRAVTDTQYF
TRBJ1-5 TRBV6-1 CASSETRGLSNQPQHF
TRBJ1-1 TRBV5-4 CASSLVGGGNTEAFF
TRBJ1-5 TRBV5-5 CASSLVGGGQPQHF
TRBJ2-3 TRBV9 CASSDPGGTQYF
TRBJ1-2 TRBV28 CASSSTPYGYTF
TRBJ1-1 TRBV5-8 CASSLPGQTNTEAFF
TRBJ1-1 TRBV12-5 CASGPRRGAGNTEAFF